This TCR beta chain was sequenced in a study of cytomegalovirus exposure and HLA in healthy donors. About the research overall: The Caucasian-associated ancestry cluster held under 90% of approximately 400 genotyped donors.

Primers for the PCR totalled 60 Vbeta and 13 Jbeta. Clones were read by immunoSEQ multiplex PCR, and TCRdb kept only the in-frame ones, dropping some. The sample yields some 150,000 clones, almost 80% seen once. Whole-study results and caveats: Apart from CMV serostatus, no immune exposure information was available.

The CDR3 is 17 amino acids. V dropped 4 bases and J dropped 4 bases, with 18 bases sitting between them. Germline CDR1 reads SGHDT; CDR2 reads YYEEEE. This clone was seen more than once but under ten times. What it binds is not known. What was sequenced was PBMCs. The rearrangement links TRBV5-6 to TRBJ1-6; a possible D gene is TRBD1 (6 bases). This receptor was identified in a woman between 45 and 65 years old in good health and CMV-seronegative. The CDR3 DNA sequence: TGTGCCAGCAGCCTATCCACAACAGGGAGTTATAATTCACCCCTCCACTTT. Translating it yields CASSLSTTGSYNSPLHF.